Listed below are T cell receptor beta chains from one sample, sequenced in a study of T cells in narcolepsy. The data were produced by immunoSEQ multiplex PCR, yet TCRdb's version contains in-frame clones alone and is incomplete. The sample comprises roughly 25,000 clones, about 85% of which are singletons, and 1.3% rests with the top ten. Sequencing input: CD45RA- memory CD4+ T cells from PBMCs. The receptors were gathered from a human donor with narcolepsy. CDR3s include the opening cysteine and the closing phenylalanine or tryptophan. Fields, in order: CDR3 DNA, CDR3 protein, clone size, J gene, V gene, D gene. The D gene is left open where the match is weak. Some rows mark clone size as missing; the rest say once, few, many or name a class of expanded clone.

TGCAGCGTTGGAGGACAGGGGGCAGGGAACACTGAAGCTTTCTTT CSVGGQGAGNTEAFF NA TRBJ1-1 TRBV29-1 TRBD1
TGTGCCAGTAGCGAAGCCTACGAGCAGTACTTC CASSEAYEQYF NA TRBJ2-7 TRBV2 NA
TGTGCCAGTAGTCCTTCCGTCGATCAGCCCCAGCATTTT CASSPSVDQPQHF NA TRBJ1-5 TRBV19 NA
TGTGCCACCAGCAGAGATCTGTACACCGGGGAGCTGTTTTTT CATSRDLYTGELFF NA TRBJ2-2 TRBV15 NA
TGCAGCGTCCGACGGGGGGACAGGGGGGCCTACGAGCAGTACTTC CSVRRGDRGAYEQYF NA TRBJ2-7 TRBV29-1 TRBD1
TGTGCCACCAACAGGGGAAATAGGGGCTACAATGAGCAGTTCTTC CATNRGNRGYNEQFF NA TRBJ2-1 TRBV19 TRBD1
TGTGCCAGCAAAGACAGGGCAAATAGCAATCAGCCCCAGCATTTT CASKDRANSNQPQHF NA TRBJ1-5 TRBV19 TRBD1
TGTGCCAGCAGTAGGGTGATCAGGGACTCTGGAAACACCATATATTTT CASSRVIRDSGNTIYF few TRBJ1-3 TRBV6-6 NA
TGTGCCTGTCAGGGGAGAGGTAATTCACCCCTCCACTTT CACQGRGNSPLHF once TRBJ1-6 TRBV30 NA
TGTGCCAGTCTAATCCAGGGGGATGACGAGCAGTACTTC CASLIQGDDEQYF NA TRBJ2-7 TRBV6-4 TRBD1
TGTGCCAGTAGTATCTCGGGATTCGACACTGAAGCTTTCTTT CASSISGFDTEAFF NA TRBJ1-1 TRBV19 NA
TGTGCCAGCAGCCGTGAACCGAGCGCCTTTTACAATGAGCAGTTCTTC CASSREPSAFYNEQFF NA TRBJ2-1 TRBV14 NA
TGTGCCAGCAGCATCCGGACTAGCGGGAACACCGGGGAGCTGTTTTTT CASSIRTSGNTGELFF NA TRBJ2-2 TRBV7-8 TRBD2
TGTGCCAGCGGGAGTCCCTACAATGAGCAGTTCTTC CASGSPYNEQFF NA TRBJ2-1 TRBV2 NA
TGTGCCTGGAGTTCGGCGAAAACCGGGACTCCCAGCTCCTACGAGCAGTACTTC CAWSSAKTGTPSSYEQYF NA TRBJ2-7 TRBV30 NA
TGTGCCTGGAGTGTATCGTCGGGACAGGCGAACACTGAAGCTTTCTTT CAWSVSSGQANTEAFF NA TRBJ1-1 TRBV30 TRBD1
TGTGCCAATCCGGGACAGGGAAAAGAAGAGCAGTACTTC CANPGQGKEEQYF NA TRBJ2-5 TRBV27 TRBD1
TGTGCCAGCAGTCGGGGTCAGCTAAGCCCCATTCAGTACTTC CASSRGQLSPIQYF once TRBJ2-4 TRBV28 NA
TGTGCCAGTAGTTTTGGTTTGGGGGCTCGCTCCTACAATGAGCAGTTCTTC CASSFGLGARSYNEQFF NA TRBJ2-1 TRBV19 NA
TGTGCCAGCAGTGGTAGCGGGAGTTACACCGGGGAGCTGTTTTTT CASSGSGSYTGELFF NA TRBJ2-2 TRBV2 TRBD2
TGTGCCAGCAGTGACACCCCGGGAGGTGGCGAGCAGTACTTC CASSDTPGGGEQYF once TRBJ2-7 TRBV6-4 TRBD2
TGTGCCAGCAGCACCGGGACTAGCGGGTTAAATGAGCAGTTCTTC CASSTGTSGLNEQFF NA TRBJ2-1 TRBV7-3 TRBD2